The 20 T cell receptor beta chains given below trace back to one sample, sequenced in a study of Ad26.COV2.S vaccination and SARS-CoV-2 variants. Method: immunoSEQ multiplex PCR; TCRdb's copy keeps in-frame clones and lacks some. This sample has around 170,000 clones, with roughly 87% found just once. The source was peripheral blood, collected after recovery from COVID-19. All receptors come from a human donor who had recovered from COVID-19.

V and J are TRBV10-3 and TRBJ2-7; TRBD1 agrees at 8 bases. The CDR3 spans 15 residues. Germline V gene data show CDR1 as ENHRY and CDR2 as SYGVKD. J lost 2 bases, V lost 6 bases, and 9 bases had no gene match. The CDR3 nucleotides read TGTGCCATCAGGGACCCGCGGGACAGGCCCTACGAGCAGTACTTC. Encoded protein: CAIRDPRDRPYEQYF.

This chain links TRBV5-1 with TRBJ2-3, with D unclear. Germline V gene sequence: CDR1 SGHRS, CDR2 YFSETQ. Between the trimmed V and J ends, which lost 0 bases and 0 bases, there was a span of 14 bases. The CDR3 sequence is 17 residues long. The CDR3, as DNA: TGCGCCAGCAGCTTGGACGCACCTTTATCTAGCACAGATACGCAGTATTTT. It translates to CASSLDAPLSSTDTQYF. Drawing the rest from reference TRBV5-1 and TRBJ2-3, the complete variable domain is KAGVTQTPRYLIKTRGQQVTLSCSPISGHRSVSWYQQTPGQGLQFLFEYFSETQRNKGNFPGRFSGRQFSNSRSEMNVSTLELGDSALYLCASSLDAPLSSTDTQYFGPGTRLTVL.

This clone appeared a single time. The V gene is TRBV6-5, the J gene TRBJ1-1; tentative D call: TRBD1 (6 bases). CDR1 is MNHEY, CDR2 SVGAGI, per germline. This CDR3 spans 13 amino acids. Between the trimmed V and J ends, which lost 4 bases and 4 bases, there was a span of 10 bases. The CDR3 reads CASSSQTGTEAFF. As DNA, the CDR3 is TGTGCCAGCAGTTCACAGACAGGCACTGAAGCTTTCTTT.

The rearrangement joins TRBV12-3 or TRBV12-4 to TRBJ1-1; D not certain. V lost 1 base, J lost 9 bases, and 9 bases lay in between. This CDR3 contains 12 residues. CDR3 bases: TGTGCCAGCAGTTTAGTGGGGAACCAAGCTTTCTTT. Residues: CASSLVGNQAFF.

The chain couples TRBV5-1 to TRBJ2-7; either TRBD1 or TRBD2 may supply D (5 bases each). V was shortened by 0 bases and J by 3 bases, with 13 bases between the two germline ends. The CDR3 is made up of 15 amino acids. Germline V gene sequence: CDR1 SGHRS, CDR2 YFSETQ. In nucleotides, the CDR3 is TGCGCCAGCAGCTTGGACGGGACGGACTTCTACGAGCAGTACTTC. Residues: CASSLDGTDFYEQYF.

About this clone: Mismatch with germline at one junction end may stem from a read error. The CDR3 bases are TGCGCTAGCAGCTTGAAGGAGCGGGAGAGTTATGGTGGGGCAGATACGCGGTATTTT. It translates to CASSLKERESYGGADTRYF. The genes are TRBV5-1 and TRBJ2-3; 8 positions match TRBD2. Germline lookup yields CDR1 SGHRS and CDR2 YFSETQ. This CDR3 comprises 19 residues. The whole variable domain, filled in from reference TRBV5-1 and TRBJ2-3, reads KAGVTQTPRYLIKTRGQQVTLSCSPISGHRSVSWYQQTPGQGLQFLFEYFSETQRNKGNFPGRFSGRQFSNSRSEMNVSTLELGDSALYLCASSLKERESYGGADTRYFGPGTRLTVL.

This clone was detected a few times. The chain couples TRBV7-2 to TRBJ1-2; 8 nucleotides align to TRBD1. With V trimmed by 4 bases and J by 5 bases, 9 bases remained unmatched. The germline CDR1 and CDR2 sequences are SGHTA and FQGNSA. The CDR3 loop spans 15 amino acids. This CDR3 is CASSWDTGGQYGYTF. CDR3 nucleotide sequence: TGTGCCAGCAGCTGGGACACAGGGGGACAGTATGGCTACACCTTC. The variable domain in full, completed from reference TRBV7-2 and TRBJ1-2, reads GAGVSQSPSNKVTEKGKDVELRCDPISGHTALYWYRQSLGQGLEFLIYFQGNSAPDKSGLPSDRFSAERTGGSVSTLTIQRTQQEDSAVYLCASSWDTGGQYGYTFGSGTRLTVV.

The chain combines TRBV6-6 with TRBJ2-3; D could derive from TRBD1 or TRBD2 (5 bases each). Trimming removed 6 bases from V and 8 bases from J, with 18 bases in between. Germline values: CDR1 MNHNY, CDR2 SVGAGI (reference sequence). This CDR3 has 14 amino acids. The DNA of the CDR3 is TGTGCCAGCAGACCACCCCAGGGCAGCGGTACGCAGTATTTT. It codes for CASRPPQGSGTQYF.

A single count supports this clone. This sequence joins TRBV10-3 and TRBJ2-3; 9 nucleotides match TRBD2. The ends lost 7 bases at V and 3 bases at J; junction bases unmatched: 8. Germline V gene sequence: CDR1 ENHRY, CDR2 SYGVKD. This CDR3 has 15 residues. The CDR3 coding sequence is TGTGCCATCATGGCGGGGGGGCATTCGACAGATACGCAGTATTTT. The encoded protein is CAIMAGGHSTDTQYF.

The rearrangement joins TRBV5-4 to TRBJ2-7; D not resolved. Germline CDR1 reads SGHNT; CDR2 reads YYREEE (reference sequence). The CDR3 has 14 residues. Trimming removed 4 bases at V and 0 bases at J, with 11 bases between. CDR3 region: CASSPRQSSYEQYF. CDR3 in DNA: TGTGCCAGCAGCCCGAGGCAGAGCTCCTACGAGCAGTACTTC.

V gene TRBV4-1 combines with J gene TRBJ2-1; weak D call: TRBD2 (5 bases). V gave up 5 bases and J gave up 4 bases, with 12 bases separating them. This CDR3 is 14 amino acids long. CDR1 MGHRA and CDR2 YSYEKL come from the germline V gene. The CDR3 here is CASSARTGYNEQFF. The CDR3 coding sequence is TGCGCCAGCAGCGCCCGTACGGGGTACAATGAGCAGTTCTTC.

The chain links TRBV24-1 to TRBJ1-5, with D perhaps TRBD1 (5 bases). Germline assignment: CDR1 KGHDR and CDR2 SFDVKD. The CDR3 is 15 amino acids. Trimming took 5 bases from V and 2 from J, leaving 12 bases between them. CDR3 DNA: TGTGCCACCAGTGTATCTGGGGCCGGCAATCAGCCCCAGCATTTT. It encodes CATSVSGAGNQPQHF.

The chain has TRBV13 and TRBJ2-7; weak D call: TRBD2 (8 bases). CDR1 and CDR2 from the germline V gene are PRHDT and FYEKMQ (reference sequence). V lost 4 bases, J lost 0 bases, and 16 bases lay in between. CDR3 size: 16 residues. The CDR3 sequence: CASSSGGGTFSYEQYF. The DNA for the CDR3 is TGTGCCAGCAGCTCGGGAGGGGGCACCTTCTCCTACGAGCAGTACTTC.

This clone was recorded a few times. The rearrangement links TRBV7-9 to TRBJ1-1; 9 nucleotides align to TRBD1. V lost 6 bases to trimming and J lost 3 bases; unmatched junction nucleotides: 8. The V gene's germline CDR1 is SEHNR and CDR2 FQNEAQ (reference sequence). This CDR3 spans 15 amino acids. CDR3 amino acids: CASSPDGTGHTEAFF. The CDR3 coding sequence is TGTGCCAGCAGTCCGGACGGGACAGGGCACACTGAAGCTTTCTTT.

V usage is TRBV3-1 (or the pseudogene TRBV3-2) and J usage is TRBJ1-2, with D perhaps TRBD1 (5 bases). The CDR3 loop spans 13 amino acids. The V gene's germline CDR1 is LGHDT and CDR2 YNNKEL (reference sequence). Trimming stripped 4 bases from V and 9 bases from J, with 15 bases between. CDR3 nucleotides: TGTGCCAGCAGCCCTGGGGGATGGGAACGCTACACCTTC. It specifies CASSPGGWERYTF.

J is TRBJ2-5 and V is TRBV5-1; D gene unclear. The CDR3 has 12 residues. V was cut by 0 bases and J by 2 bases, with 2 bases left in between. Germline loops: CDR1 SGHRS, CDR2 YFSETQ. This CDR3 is CASSLEQETQYF. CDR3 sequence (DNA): TGCGCCAGCAGCTTGGAACAAGAGACCCAGTACTTC. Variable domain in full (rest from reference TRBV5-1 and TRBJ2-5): KAGVTQTPRYLIKTRGQQVTLSCSPISGHRSVSWYQQTPGQGLQFLFEYFSETQRNKGNFPGRFSGRQFSNSRSEMNVSTLELGDSALYLCASSLEQETQYFGPGTRLLVL.

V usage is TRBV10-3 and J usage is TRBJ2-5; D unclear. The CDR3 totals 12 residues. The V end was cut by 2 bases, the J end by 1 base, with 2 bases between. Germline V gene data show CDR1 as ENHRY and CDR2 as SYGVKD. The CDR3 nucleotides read TGTGCCATCAGTGAGGGCCAAGAGACCCAGTACTTC. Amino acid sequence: CAISEGQETQYF.

The CDR3 DNA follows: TGTGCCAGCAGCCAAGATATCGGACTAGCGCGCTCCTACGAGCAGTACTTC. This encodes CASSQDIGLARSYEQYF. This chain connects TRBV3-1 (or the pseudogene TRBV3-2) to TRBJ2-7; 9 positions agree with TRBD2. V lost 0 bases and J lost 0; bases outside the gene matches: 6. The length of the CDR3 is 17 residues. In germline, CDR1 is LGHDT, CDR2 YNNKEL (reference sequence).

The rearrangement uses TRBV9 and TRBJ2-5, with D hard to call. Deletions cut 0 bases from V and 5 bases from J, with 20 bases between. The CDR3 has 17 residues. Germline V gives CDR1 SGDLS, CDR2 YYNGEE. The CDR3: CASSVGVSGIGKETQYF. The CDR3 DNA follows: TGTGCCAGCAGCGTAGGGGTGTCGGGCATAGGCAAGGAGACCCAGTACTTC.

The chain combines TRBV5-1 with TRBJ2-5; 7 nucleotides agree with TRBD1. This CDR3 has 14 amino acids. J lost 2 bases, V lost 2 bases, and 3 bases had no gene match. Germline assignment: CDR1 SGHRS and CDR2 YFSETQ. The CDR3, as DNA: TGCGCCAGCAGCTTCCGGGACAGACAAGAGACCCAGTACTTC. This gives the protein CASSFRDRQETQYF.